These 31 T cell receptor beta chains were sequenced from one sample in a study of blood T cell repertoires in COVID-19 (dated by TCRdb to the early 2020s). Receptors were amplified or captured by the immunoSEQ multiplex PCR assay. In TCRdb, the immuneACCESS table is reduced to in-frame sequences with V and J assigned. These tables do not hold every clone; where another copy was compared, an unresolved V gene accounts for under half, and the others remain unexplained. Within this sample are approximately 290,000 clones, with around 90% of them counted one time only. Of the sample, 0.95% to 1.3% is held by the ten largest clones. What was sequenced was PBMCs or T cells enriched from blood (not recorded which). These receptors all come from a woman aged 25-40 years who had recovered from COVID-19.

The chain combines TRBV30 with TRBJ2-7; 7 bases map to TRBD2. The V gene's germline CDR1 is GTSNPN and CDR2 SVGIG (reference sequence). This CDR3 is built from 15 residues. The J segment lost 6 bases and the V segment lost 0 bases, leaving 11 bases of the junction unmatched. CDR3 in amino acids: CAWSVASGLTVEQYF. CDR3 DNA: TGTGCCTGGAGTGTCGCCTCGGGACTAACAGTCGAGCAGTACTTC.

V gene TRBV5-1 combines with J gene TRBJ2-7; 9 bases map to TRBD1. The CDR3 sequence is 14 residues long. V was pared by 3 bases and J by 5 bases, with 6 bases of the junction left unmatched. The germline V gene encodes CDR1 SGHRS and CDR2 YFSETQ. DNA of the CDR3: TGCGCCAGCAGCTCCGGGACAGGGACCCACGAGCAGTACTTC. The encoded protein is CASSSGTGTHEQYF.

The chain links TRBV28 to TRBJ2-7, with D possibly TRBD1 on 6 matching bases. Germline CDR1 MDHEN, CDR2 SYDVKM. The CDR3 spans 17 residues. Deletions cut 1 base from V and 0 bases from J, with 16 bases between. CDR3 loop: CASSLLTGGRSSYEQYF. CDR3 bases: TGTGCCAGCAGTTTATTGACAGGAGGACGGAGCTCCTACGAGCAGTACTTC.

The chain couples TRBV7-9 to TRBJ1-2; TRBD1 might be the D (6 bases). Germline lookup yields CDR1 SEHNR and CDR2 FQNEAQ (reference sequence). V was trimmed by 5 bases and J by 6 bases, leaving 13 bases between them. The CDR3 extends over 13 amino acids. The chain's CDR3 is CASSPAGENGYTF. CDR3 nucleotides: TGTGCCAGCAGCCCCGCAGGGGAGAATGGCTACACCTTC.

The V gene is TRBV9, the J gene TRBJ1-1, with D possibly matching TRBD1 (6 bases). The CDR3 loop spans 14 amino acids. Trimming removed 2 bases from V and 3 bases from J, with 11 bases in between. CDR1 and CDR2 from the germline V gene are SGDLS and YYNGEE. The CDR3 sequence: CASSVAGGHTEAFF. In DNA form, the CDR3 reads TGTGCCAGCAGCGTGGCCGGGGGGCACACTGAAGCTTTCTTT. Together with reference TRBV9 and TRBJ1-1, the CDR3 gives the full variable domain: DSGVTQTPKHLITATGQRVTLRCSPRSGDLSVYWYQQSLDQGLQFLIQYYNGEERAKGNILERFSAQQFPDLHSELNLSSLELGDSALYFCASSVAGGHTEAFFGQGTRLTVV.

The chain is built from TRBV20-1 and TRBJ2-7; 7 nucleotides align to TRBD1. CDR1 and CDR2 (germline): DFQATT, SNEGSKA (reference sequence). V lost 3 bases to trimming and J lost 2 bases; unmatched junction nucleotides: 4. The CDR3 has 13 residues. The CDR3 DNA sequence: TGCAGTGCTAGTAATGGACAGGCCTACGAGCAGTACTTC. This translates into CSASNGQAYEQYF.

CDR3 region: CASSLSEGSQPQHF. DNA for the CDR3: TGTGCCAGCAGCTTGTCGGAGGGGTCCCAGCCCCAGCATTTT. The chain has TRBV7-2 and TRBJ1-5, with TRBD1 as a possible D gene (5 bases). The CDR3 spans 14 residues. Per the germline V gene, CDR1 is SGHTA and CDR2 is FQGNSA. Trimming took off 3 bases at V and 7 bases at J, with 13 bases between the two ends.

J is TRBJ2-6 and V is TRBV29-1; D may be TRBD1 (6 bases). The CDR3 totals 16 residues. V was cut by 7 bases and J by 2 bases, with 18 bases left in between. Germline V gene data show CDR1 as SQVTM and CDR2 as ANQGSEA. The CDR3 nucleotides are TGCAGCGCCCAGGGGCAGGGGATCACTGGGGCCAACGTCCTGACTTTC. This gives the protein CSAQGQGITGANVLTF.

The rearrangement links TRBV3-1 (or the pseudogene TRBV3-2) to TRBJ2-1, with a weak D call TRBD2 (6 bases). Trimming shortened V by 1 base and J by 12 bases, and 16 bases separated the two germline ends. The length of the CDR3 is 14 residues. Germline values: CDR1 LGHDT, CDR2 YNNKEL (reference sequence). CDR3 bases: TGTGCCAGCAGCCAAGGGGGAGTTCCGGAGGGGCAGTTCTTC. The encoded protein is CASSQGGVPEGQFF.

This clone was observed a few times. The same CDR3 is also encoded by other DNA sequences in this sample. The rearrangement links TRBV28 to TRBJ1-2; possible D gene TRBD1, 6 bases. The CDR3 extends over 12 amino acids. In germline, CDR1 is MDHEN, CDR2 SYDVKM. Between the trimmed V and J ends, which lost 4 bases and 4 bases, there was a span of 7 bases. In DNA form, the CDR3 reads TGTGCCAGCAGTTCGGACAGCTATGGCTACACCTTC. Translation gives CASSSDSYGYTF.

V is TRBV19 and J is TRBJ2-5; D ambiguous. The germline V gene encodes CDR1 LNHDA and CDR2 SQIVND (reference sequence). Trimming stripped 3 bases from V and 2 bases from J, with 7 bases between. The CDR3 contains 13 residues. CDR3 region: CASSMRYQETQYF. In DNA, the CDR3 is TGTGCCAGTAGTATGAGGTATCAAGAGACCCAGTACTTC.

The chain carries TRBV25-1 and TRBJ2-1; D is possibly TRBD1 (6 bases). Germline V gene sequence: CDR1 MGHDK, CDR2 SYGVNS. The CDR3 length is 14 residues. Deletions cut 7 bases from V and 4 bases from J, with 14 bases between. Here the CDR3 DNA reads TGTGCCAGCACCCAGGGACAACCGTACAATGAGCAGTTCTTC. As protein: CASTQGQPYNEQFF.

The chain couples TRBV6-2 or TRBV6-3 to TRBJ1-3; maybe TRBD1 (5 bases). Germline values: CDR1 MNHEY, CDR2 SVGEGT. This CDR3 spans 14 amino acids. V was pared by 2 bases and J by 6 bases, with 11 bases between. CDR3 region: CASSYDRIENTIYF. The CDR3 bases are TGTGCCAGCAGTTACGACAGAATTGAAAACACCATATATTTT.

The chain carries TRBV18 and TRBJ2-1, with 9 bases identical to TRBD1. This CDR3 is built from 15 residues. V dropped 3 bases and J dropped 7; count of bases not matched to a gene: 7. Germline V gene sequence: CDR1 KGHSH, CDR2 LQKENI. The CDR3 loop is CASSPRQGVGNEQFF. The CDR3 bases are TGTGCCAGCTCACCTCGACAGGGGGTCGGGAATGAGCAGTTCTTC.

This sequence joins TRBV10-2 and TRBJ2-3, with 10 bases lining up with TRBD2. V was clipped by 6 bases and J by 9 bases; unmatched bases: 18. Germline V gives CDR1 WSHSY, CDR2 SAAADI. The CDR3 is made up of 17 amino acids. The DNA of the CDR3 is TGCGCCAGCAGCCCCGTCGATAGCGGGAGGCCAAAAGGGACGCAGTATTTT. Translating it yields CASSPVDSGRPKGTQYF.

V gene TRBV6-5 combines with J gene TRBJ1-1, with a tentative D call TRBD1 (6 bases). The CDR3 is 14 amino acids. Germline V gives CDR1 MNHEY, CDR2 SVGAGI. The V end lost 7 bases, the J end lost 1 base, and 13 bases lay between the germline ends. CDR3 amino acids: CASKNRVKNTEAFF. For the CDR3, the DNA is TGTGCCAGCAAGAACAGGGTTAAGAACACTGAAGCTTTCTTT.

This clone occurred a few times. The chain has TRBV20-1 and TRBJ1-5, with a possible D match to TRBD1 (6 bases). Germline assignment: CDR1 DFQATT and CDR2 SNEGSKA (reference sequence). V lost 4 bases and J 5 bases, leaving 6 bases between the germline ends. The CDR3 length is 11 residues. DNA for the CDR3: TGCAGTGCTACAGGGGATCAGCCCCAGCATTTT. Its protein is CSATGDQPQHF.

This sequence joins TRBV19 and TRBJ1-1; the match to TRBD1 covers 10 bases. CDR1 and CDR2 from the germline V gene are LNHDA and SQIVND (reference sequence). This CDR3 is built from 15 residues. J gave up 0 bases and V 10 bases, and 8 bases lay outside the gene matches. CDR3 loop: CATKGDRGMNTEAFF. The CDR3 DNA sequence: TGTGCCACTAAAGGGGACAGGGGAATGAACACTGAAGCTTTCTTT. Full variable domain (missing parts from reference TRBV19 and TRBJ1-1): DGGITQSPKYLFRKEGQNVTLSCEQNLNHDAMYWYRQDPGQGLRLIYYSQIVNDFQKGDIAEGYSVSREKKESFPLTVTSAQKNPTAFYLCATKGDRGMNTEAFFGQGTRLTVV.

The chain recombines TRBV6-2 or TRBV6-3 with TRBJ2-5; possible D gene TRBD2, 5 bases. The length of the CDR3 is 12 residues. Trimming shortened V by 6 bases and J by 5 bases, and 10 bases separated the two germline ends. Germline V gene sequence: CDR1 MNHEY, CDR2 SVGEGT. The CDR3 DNA sequence: TGTGCCAGCAGCCAGACGGGGGAGACCCAGTACTTC. Encoded protein: CASSQTGETQYF.

The chain joins TRBV18 to TRBJ1-2; D gene uncertain. The length of the CDR3 is 12 residues. CDR1 KGHSH and CDR2 LQKENI come from the germline V gene. V was pared by 5 bases and J by 9 bases, with 13 bases between. The CDR3 loop reads CASSANGESYTF. Written as DNA, the CDR3 is TGTGCCAGCTCAGCCAACGGGGAGAGCTACACCTTC.

J is TRBJ2-7 and V is TRBV9, with 8 nucleotides matching TRBD1. The CDR3 consists of 17 residues. Germline V CDR1 and CDR2: SGDLS, YYNGEE. Trimming at V came to 0 bases and at J to 5 bases, leaving 13 bases not matched to a gene. This chain's CDR3 is CASSVAATGVGSDEQYF. The DNA of the CDR3 is TGTGCCAGCAGCGTAGCCGCGACAGGGGTCGGTAGCGACGAGCAGTACTTC. The full variable domain, completed using reference TRBV9 and TRBJ2-7, is DSGVTQTPKHLITATGQRVTLRCSPRSGDLSVYWYQQSLDQGLQFLIQYYNGEERAKGNILERFSAQQFPDLHSELNLSSLELGDSALYFCASSVAATGVGSDEQYFGPGTRLTVT.

The rearrangement joins TRBV28 to TRBJ2-2; 7 bases line up with TRBD1. From germline, CDR1 is MDHEN and CDR2 SYDVKM. The junction had 4 bases not matched to a gene; V was cut back by 8 bases and J by 1 base. The CDR3 is made up of 14 amino acids. CDR3 region: CASAGGLNTGELFF. As DNA, the CDR3 is TGTGCCAGCGCAGGGGGATTGAACACCGGGGAGCTGTTTTTT.

This clone was observed once. The CDR3: CASSRTTGGEAFF. DNA for the CDR3: TGTGCCAGCAGCCGAACGACAGGGGGCGAAGCTTTCTTT. The V call is TRBV9, the J call TRBJ1-1; TRBD1 matches 10 bases. V gave up 4 bases and J gave up 8 bases; unmatched junction bases: 5. The CDR3 is 13 residues long. CDR1 is SGDLS, CDR2 YYNGEE, per germline.

The chain recombines TRBV7-8 with TRBJ1-1; D perhaps matches TRBD1 (5 bases). The V and J ends lost 5 bases and 0 bases respectively, with 16 bases between them. Germline values: CDR1 SGHVS, CDR2 FQNEAQ. CDR3 length: 16 residues. As DNA, the CDR3 is TGTGCCAGCAGCCCCCAGGGCGGTTACATGAACACTGAAGCTTTCTTT. Protein: CASSPQGGYMNTEAFF.

The rearrangement links TRBV29-1 to TRBJ2-3; perhaps TRBD1 as D (5 bases). The V gene lost 0 bases and the J gene lost 1 base, with 5 bases spanning the gap. CDR1 is SQVTM, CDR2 ANQGSEA, per germline. The CDR3 runs to 13 residues. CDR3 nucleotide sequence: TGCAGCGTTGAAGAACAGGGCACAGATACGCAGTATTTT. It encodes CSVEEQGTDTQYF.

The V and J genes are TRBV3-1 (or the pseudogene TRBV3-2) and TRBJ2-3, with a weak D call TRBD2 (6 bases). The ends were cut back, 4 bases at V and 2 bases at J, with 25 bases in the middle. Germline CDR1 LGHDT, CDR2 YNNKEL (reference sequence). CDR3 length: 19 amino acids. The CDR3 loop reads CASSLQKGAWRGYTDTQYF. CDR3 DNA: TGTGCCAGCAGCCTGCAAAAAGGGGCTTGGCGGGGTTACACAGATACGCAGTATTTT.

Here the CDR3 DNA reads TGTGCCAGTAGTGCGACCGGGACAGGGATCTACGAGCAGTACTTC. This translates into CASSATGTGIYEQYF. V gene TRBV19 combines with J gene TRBJ2-7; TRBD1 agrees at 9 bases. After removal of 5 bases from V and 3 bases from J, the junction contained 8 bases not matched to a gene. Looked up from germline, CDR1 is LNHDA and CDR2 is SQIVND (reference sequence). This CDR3 has 15 amino acids.

The J gene is TRBJ2-5, the V gene TRBV4-3; 11 bases fit TRBD2. CDR3 length equals 19 residues. The germline CDR1 and CDR2 sequences are LGHNA and YSLEER. Trimming removed 3 bases from V and 5 bases from J; junction bases left unmatched: 17. CDR3 amino acids: CASSQSVTSGKQSEETQYF. In nucleotides, the CDR3 is TGCGCCAGCAGCCAGTCCGTGACTAGCGGGAAACAATCGGAGGAGACCCAGTACTTC.

J is TRBJ2-1 and V is TRBV7-9, with no clear D. V lost 2 bases, J lost 6 bases, and 8 bases lay in between. The germline V gene encodes CDR1 SEHNR and CDR2 FQNEAQ (reference sequence). The CDR3 sequence is 13 residues long. CDR3: CASSLLAPNEQFF. CDR3 nucleotides: TGTGCCAGCAGCTTATTAGCTCCCAATGAGCAGTTCTTC.

This chain uses TRBV7-2 with TRBJ2-7; maybe TRBD2 (6 bases). V lost 0 bases and J 4 bases, leaving 10 bases between the germline ends. This CDR3 region has 14 residues. Germline V gene data show CDR1 as SGHTA and CDR2 as FQGNSA. This CDR3 is CASSLAEGRYEQYF. The CDR3 DNA follows: TGTGCCAGCAGCTTAGCGGAGGGGCGTTACGAGCAGTACTTC.

The chain joins TRBV5-8 to TRBJ2-5, with a possible D match to TRBD1 (6 bases). Germline V lookup: CDR1 SGHTS, CDR2 YDEGEE. V was clipped by 4 bases and J by 2 bases, with 12 bases between them. This CDR3 comprises 14 residues. The CDR3 here is CASSPRDNQETQYF. DNA for the CDR3: TGTGCCAGCAGCCCCCGGGACAATCAAGAGACCCAGTACTTC. Full variable domain (rest looked up from reference TRBV5-8 and TRBJ2-5): EAGVTQSPTHLIKTRGQQATLRCSPISGHTSVYWYQQALGLGLQFLLWYDEGEERNRGNFPPRFSGRQFPNYSSELNVNALELEDSALYLCASSPRDNQETQYFGPGTRLLVL.